The 22 T cell receptor beta chains given below trace back to one sample, sequenced in a study of CD8+ T cells in alopecia areata. Stated treatment: oral pan-JAK inhibitor, 5-10 mg twice daily. The sequencing template was cDNA reverse transcribed from extracted RNA. The table came from immunoSEQ multiplex PCR; TCRdb's copy has only in-frame clones and leaves some out. The sample contains around 210,000 clones, around three fifths of which appear only once. Sequencing used CD4+ T cells sorted from blood, obtained at week 4, from a patient treated with tofacitinib. The receptors were gathered from a human donor with alopecia areata.

The chain carries TRBV7-2 and TRBJ2-3; possible D gene TRBD2, 6 bases. The CDR3 is made up of 15 amino acids. Germline CDR1 reads SGHTA; CDR2 reads FQGNSA. Trimming removed 0 bases from V and 7 bases from J, with 14 bases in between. The CDR3 DNA is TGTGCCAGCAGCTTAGCGTGGGGGGAAGCGAATACGCAGTATTTT. It translates to CASSLAWGEANTQYF. The complete variable domain, with remaining parts taken from reference TRBV7-2 and TRBJ2-3, reads GAGVSQSPSNKVTEKGKDVELRCDPISGHTALYWYRQSLGQGLEFLIYFQGNSAPDKSGLPSDRFSAERTGGSVSTLTIQRTQQEDSAVYLCASSLAWGEANTQYFGPGTRLTVL.

This chain links TRBV4-3 with TRBJ1-2; D perhaps matches TRBD1 (5 bases). From germline, CDR1 is LGHNA and CDR2 YSLEER. The CDR3 spans 15 residues. V was pared by 0 bases and J by 4 bases, with 12 bases between. This CDR3 is CASSQEHGALYGYTF. The CDR3 DNA follows: TGCGCCAGCAGCCAAGAACACGGGGCGCTCTATGGCTACACCTTC.

This clone was detected a few times. The chain has TRBV13 and TRBJ2-1; D gene unclear. In germline, CDR1 is PRHDT, CDR2 FYEKMQ (reference sequence). The CDR3 loop spans 13 amino acids. V lost 5 bases, J lost 5 bases, and 10 bases lay in between. This CDR3 is CASSPRANNEQFF. The CDR3 DNA follows: TGTGCCAGCAGCCCCCGGGCGAACAATGAGCAGTTCTTC.

This clone appeared once. The chain uses TRBV7-2 and TRBJ2-4, with a weak D call TRBD1 (5 bases). Germline V gene sequence: CDR1 SGHTA, CDR2 FQGNSA. V was trimmed by 1 base and J by 8 bases, leaving 12 bases between them. The CDR3 totals 14 residues. The DNA for the CDR3 is TGTGCCAGCAGCTTAGGTCTCCTAGGGGACATTCAGTACTTC. Its translation is CASSLGLLGDIQYF.

This clone was seen a handful of times. This chain uses TRBV30 with TRBJ2-2; D is uncertain. There are 15 residues in the CDR3. The germline CDR1 and CDR2 sequences are GTSNPN and SVGIG (reference sequence). V was cut by 2 bases and J by 2 bases, with 12 bases left in between. The CDR3 spells CAWSLRVLNTGELFF. For the CDR3, the DNA is TGTGCCTGGAGTCTCCGGGTCCTTAACACCGGGGAGCTGTTTTTT. Supplemented by reference TRBV30 and TRBJ2-2, the full variable domain reads SQTIHQWPATLVQPVGSPLSLECTVEGTSNPNLYWYRQAAGRGLQLLFYSVGIGQISSEVPQNLSASRPQDRQFILSSKKLLLSDSGFYLCAWSLRVLNTGELFFGEGSRLTVL.

The chain joins TRBV2 to TRBJ2-3; D not resolved. This CDR3 spans 10 amino acids. V was cut by 4 bases and J by 14 bases, with 10 bases left in between. In germline, CDR1 is SNHLY, CDR2 FYNNEI. The DNA for the CDR3 is TGTGCCAGCAGTGTGGAGTGGCCGTATTTT. Translation gives CASSVEWPYF.

This clone was detected once. J is TRBJ1-6 and V is TRBV2; no clear D gene. The V gene's germline CDR1 is SNHLY and CDR2 FYNNEI. The ends were cut back, 8 bases at V and 3 bases at J, with 17 bases in the middle. The CDR3 is 16 residues long. CDR3 loop: CASLPELGIYNSPLHF. As DNA, the CDR3 is TGTGCCAGCCTGCCGGAGTTGGGTATCTATAATTCACCCCTCCACTTT.

The chain employs TRBV4-3 and TRBJ1-4, with D unresolved. Germline values: CDR1 LGHNA, CDR2 YSLEER. The CDR3 has 16 residues. V dropped 2 bases and J dropped 0 bases, with 10 bases sitting between them. The CDR3: CASSQQAFSTNEKLFF. The CDR3, as DNA: TGCGCCAGCAGCCAACAAGCTTTTTCAACTAATGAAAAACTGTTTTTT.

This chain joins TRBV30 and TRBJ1-1; D remains unclear. The CDR3 has 12 residues. The V end was cut by 1 base, the J end by 2 bases, with 5 bases between. CDR1 is GTSNPN and CDR2 is SVGIG in the germline V gene (reference sequence). CDR3 nucleotides: TGTGCCTGGAGTGACTTCAACACTGAAGCTTTCTTT. Protein product: CAWSDFNTEAFF.

This rearrangement joins TRBV5-1 to TRBJ2-1; the match to TRBD2 covers 10 bases. Germline V gene lookup returns CDR1 SGHRS and CDR2 YFSETQ. The CDR3 is made up of 15 amino acids. V lost 2 bases to trimming and J lost 6 bases; unmatched junction nucleotides: 5. CDR3 nucleotide sequence: TGCGCCAGCAGCTTTTGGGCTAGCGGGGGCAATGAGCAGTTCTTC. Translating gives CASSFWASGGNEQFF.

This clone appeared a few times. The chain links TRBV6-5 to TRBJ1-2; D ambiguous. CDR3 length: 13 amino acids. The V gene lost 6 bases and the J gene lost 3 bases, with 11 bases spanning the gap. Germline V CDR1 and CDR2: MNHEY, SVGAGI. The CDR3 bases are TGTGCCAGCAGCCCCGGGAGTTACTATGGCTACACCTTC. Protein sequence: CASSPGSYYGYTF.

The chain links TRBV11-3 to TRBJ2-7; a possible D gene is TRBD2 (6 bases). The CDR3 loop spans 15 amino acids. V lost 6 bases, J lost 1 base, and 16 bases lay in between. The germline gives CDR1 SGHNT, CDR2 YENEEA. The CDR3 spells CASRPGGTGSYEQYF. The CDR3 DNA sequence: TGTGCCAGCAGACCCGGAGGGACTGGGTCCTACGAGCAGTACTTC.

The chain links TRBV29-1 to TRBJ1-4; unclear D gene. Between the trimmed V and J ends, which lost 5 bases and 4 bases, there was a span of 11 bases. In germline, CDR1 is SQVTM, CDR2 ANQGSEA. The CDR3 consists of 13 residues. Written as DNA, the CDR3 is TGCAGCGTTTCCTCAGGCCTTAATGAAAAACTGTTTTTT. Translating it yields CSVSSGLNEKLFF.

This chain connects TRBV18 to TRBJ2-1; D not certain. The CDR3 sequence is 12 residues long. Germline V lookup: CDR1 KGHSH, CDR2 LQKENI. Trimming took 3 bases from V and 7 from J, leaving 7 bases between them. This CDR3 is CASSPGVNEQFF. In nucleotides, the CDR3 is TGTGCCAGCTCACCGGGCGTAAATGAGCAGTTCTTC. The variable domain in full, completed from reference TRBV18 and TRBJ2-1, reads NAGVMQNPRHLVRRRGQEARLRCSPMKGHSHVYWYRQLPEEGLKFMVYLQKENIIDESGMPKERFSAEFPKEGPSILRIQQVVRGDSAAYFCASSPGVNEQFFGPGTRLTVL.

The rearrangement uses TRBV30 and TRBJ2-7, with 8 bases lining up with TRBD2. V lost 3 bases, J lost 3 bases, and 7 bases stayed unmatched. CDR3 size: 14 residues. Germline loops: CDR1 GTSNPN, CDR2 SVGIG (reference sequence). The DNA of the CDR3 is TGTGCCTGGAGATCGGGGGGGAGCAACTACGAGCAGTACTTC. The encoded protein is CAWRSGGSNYEQYF.

This chain links TRBV11-3 with TRBJ2-4, with 8 nucleotides matching TRBD2. Trimming at V came to 5 bases and at J to 5 bases, leaving 8 bases not matched to a gene. Germline CDR1 reads SGHNT; CDR2 reads YENEEA. This CDR3 is built from 15 residues. Here the CDR3 reads CASSRGGAEENIQYF. In DNA form, the CDR3 reads TGTGCCAGCAGCCGGGGGGGCGCAGAGGAAAACATTCAGTACTTC.

This chain links TRBV2 with TRBJ1-1; no reliable D call. The CDR3 totals 12 residues. Trimming shortened V by 4 bases and J by 5 bases, and 8 bases separated the two germline ends. Germline V gene data show CDR1 as SNHLY and CDR2 as FYNNEI. The CDR3 loop reads CASSVGATEAFF. The CDR3 region has the DNA TGTGCCAGCAGTGTTGGCGCGACTGAAGCTTTCTTT.

This chain connects TRBV6-5 to TRBJ1-2; D uncertain. Trimming left V 6 bases short and J 6 bases short, with 17 bases between. The CDR3 sequence is 14 residues long. Germline CDR1 and CDR2: MNHEY and SVGAGI. The CDR3 reads CASSGGRSVNGYTF. The CDR3 DNA is TGTGCCAGCAGCGGAGGCCGGAGTGTGAATGGCTACACCTTC.

The genes are TRBV5-1 and TRBJ2-1, with 14 positions matching TRBD2. Per germline, CDR1 SGHRS and CDR2 YFSETQ. V shed 4 bases, J shed 0 bases, and the junction held 6 bases outside the gene matches. The CDR3 sequence is 18 residues long. The CDR3 sequence: CASSRTSGGLSSYNEQFF. DNA of the CDR3: TGCGCCAGCAGCCGGACTAGCGGGGGGCTGAGCTCCTACAATGAGCAGTTCTTC.

This clone was counted once. The rearrangement uses TRBV5-6 and TRBJ2-1, with a tentative D call TRBD1 (6 bases). Between the trimmed V and J ends, which lost 0 bases and 10 bases, there was a span of 11 bases. Germline V gene sequence: CDR1 SGHDT, CDR2 YYEEEE. The CDR3 consists of 13 residues. This CDR3 reads CASSLDRADEQFF. CDR3 bases: TGTGCCAGCAGCTTGGACAGGGCGGACGAGCAGTTCTTC.

CDR3 nucleotides: TGTGCCAGCAGCTTGGATTCGGGTTCGTACGAGCAGTACTTC. Encoded protein: CASSLDSGSYEQYF. The chain combines TRBV5-6 with TRBJ2-7, with D unresolved. The germline gives CDR1 SGHDT, CDR2 YYEEEE. Trimming took 0 bases from V and 4 from J, leaving 11 bases between them. The CDR3 length is 14 residues.

This chain connects TRBV30 to TRBJ2-3; 9 nucleotides agree with TRBD2. Trimming removed 4 bases from V and 4 bases from J; junction bases left unmatched: 15. Germline lookup yields CDR1 GTSNPN and CDR2 SVGIG (reference sequence). CDR3 length equals 17 residues. The CDR3 here is CAWNRPRGRGRADTQYF. The CDR3 bases are TGTGCCTGGAACCGTCCCCGGGGGCGCGGGAGGGCAGATACGCAGTATTTT.